This T cell receptor beta chain was documented in a study of patients and donors after allogeneic stem cell transplantation (dated by TCRdb to between 2020 and 2021). Trimming costs V 0 bases and J 0 bases, and their ends lie 12 bases apart. From the cysteine through the phenylalanine, the CDR3 covers 16 amino acids. Only CDR3 DNA remains: 48 bases, in frame from the first base. The germline V gene sets CDR1 to SGHRS and CDR2 to YFSETQ. The sample holds a few counts of this clonotype. Its antigen remains unidentified. No base qualities exist here, and no much larger clone lies one base off it. Library prep was done by RT-PCR. The sequencer was a NextSeq 550. TCRdb cleaned the public reads at Q25 with fastp, built clones with MiXCR and kept in-frame beta chains. Every entry covers one CDR3 protein and lists the most common genes and DNA from its rows. The sample data list a few hundred thousand distinct CDR3 sequences, and around 40% of these were observed just once. 9.5% to 13% of the sample rests with the top ten.

This TCR was sampled from a human donor who was either an allogeneic HSCT recipient or a stem cell or donor lymphocyte infusion donor (not recorded which). It is not recorded whose cells these are; they may come from a transplant donor. The sequenced sample consisted of blood, either unsorted or a sorted T cell fraction (not recorded which). The rearrangement combines TRBV5-1 with TRBJ1-1; the D segment could be TRBD1, given 6 matching bases. The CDR3 reads as follows: CASSLAGGTLNTEAFF. The DNA sequence reads TGCGCCAGCAGCTTGGCCGGTGGGACACTGAACACTGAAGCTTTCTTT.